One and the same sample provided the 25 T cell receptor beta chains below, sequenced in a study of T cell repertoires in cytomegalovirus infection (dated by TCRdb to the late 2010s). The treatment or condition label corresponds to: in vitro stimulation with specific CMV peptide epitopes to enrich CMV-specific T cells. The sample was run on an Illumina HiSeq 1500. TCRdb's own reprocessing of the public reads used fastp at Q25 and MiXCR and kept productive beta chains. Records with the same CDR3 protein are collapsed into one entry carrying the most frequent genes and DNA. Within this sample are fewer than 1,000,000 distinct CDR3 sequences, with roughly a third of them counted one time only. 13% of the sample is in the top ten clones. These receptors are not linked to any known antigen. The sample in question was cultured CD8+ T cells from PBMCs, obtained from culture after CMV antigen stimulation. The receptors come from a human donor in good health (CMV status not recorded). Some clones in this sample may be carry-over from other donors' samples.

This clonotype has more than one count but fewer than ten. The genes are TRBV6-1 and TRBJ2-5, with D perhaps matching TRBD1 or TRBD2 (5 bases each). Germline loops: CDR1 MNHNS, CDR2 SASEGT. V gave up 6 bases and J gave up 9 bases, with 23 bases separating them. The CDR3 loop spans 15 amino acids. CDR3: CASSPGRDLGRPQYF. As DNA, the CDR3 is TGTGCCAGCAGCCCGGGACGGGACCTGGGGAGACCCCAGTACTTC.

The genes are TRBV7-9 and TRBJ2-2; 9 nucleotides match TRBD1. The J segment lost 7 bases and the V segment lost 5 bases, leaving 11 bases of the junction unmatched. CDR3 length: 16 residues. The germline V gene encodes CDR1 SEHNR and CDR2 FQNEAQ (reference sequence). For the CDR3, the DNA is TGTGCCAGCAGCGCGACACGGACAGGGGCTCACGGGGAGCTGTTTTTT. Translation gives CASSATRTGAHGELFF.

The V call is TRBV19, the J call TRBJ1-1; D is possibly TRBD1 (6 bases). The ends were cut back, 1 base at V and 1 base at J, with 13 bases in the middle. This CDR3 region has 16 residues. The germline CDR1 and CDR2 sequences are LNHDA and SQIVND (reference sequence). The CDR3 here is CASSIVGGATNTEAFF. CDR3 sequence (DNA): TGTGCCAGTAGTATAGTGGGGGGCGCGACGAACACTGAAGCTTTCTTT. The complete variable domain, with remaining parts taken from reference TRBV19 and TRBJ1-1, reads DGGITQSPKYLFRKEGQNVTLSCEQNLNHDAMYWYRQDPGQGLRLIYYSQIVNDFQKGDIAEGYSVSREKKESFPLTVTSAQKNPTAFYLCASSIVGGATNTEAFFGQGTRLTVV.

The chain couples TRBV11-3 to TRBJ2-3; the D gene is possibly TRBD2 (6 bases). The CDR3 runs to 15 residues. Germline CDR1 reads SGHNT; CDR2 reads YENEEA. The germline V and J ends were trimmed by 5 bases and 4 bases, with 16 bases remaining between them. The CDR3: CASSPLGGRADTQYF. CDR3 bases: TGTGCCAGCAGCCCCTTGGGAGGTAGGGCAGATACGCAGTATTTT.

This clonotype has only a few counts. V usage is TRBV7-9 and J usage is TRBJ2-2; D gene ambiguous. In germline, CDR1 is SEHNR, CDR2 FQNEAQ (reference sequence). V lost 10 bases to trimming and J lost 4 bases, with 7 bases between them. CDR3 length equals 11 residues. The CDR3: CANLITGELFF. CDR3 nucleotide sequence: TGTGCCAACCTGATCACCGGGGAGCTGTTTTTT.

The V gene is TRBV7-2, the J gene TRBJ2-1, with unresolved D. The V and J ends lost 0 bases and 2 bases respectively, with 11 bases between them. The CDR3 totals 16 residues. Looked up from germline, CDR1 is SGHTA and CDR2 is FQGNSA. CDR3 loop: CASSLARVAAYNEQFF. Written as DNA, the CDR3 is TGTGCCAGCAGCTTAGCTCGGGTAGCCGCCTACAATGAGCAGTTCTTC.

V gene TRBV9 combines with J gene TRBJ2-3; 9 positions match TRBD2. The CDR3 has 17 residues. Looked up from germline, CDR1 is SGDLS and CDR2 is YYNGEE. V shed 3 bases, J shed 5 bases, and the junction held 13 bases outside the gene matches. CDR3 amino acids: CASSASTASGVLDTQYF. CDR3 DNA sequence: TGTGCCAGCAGCGCGAGCACGGCTAGCGGGGTATTAGATACGCAGTATTTT.

This clonotype has more than one count but fewer than ten. This chain connects TRBV19 to TRBJ1-1; TRBD1 might be the D (6 bases). V gave up 5 bases and J gave up 0 bases, with 13 bases separating them. CDR1 is LNHDA, CDR2 SQIVND, per germline (reference sequence). The CDR3 has 15 residues. The CDR3 sequence is CASSPEGEMNTEAFF. CDR3 in DNA: TGTGCCAGTAGTCCCGAGGGGGAAATGAACACTGAAGCTTTCTTT.

This clonotype was found once. The junction departs from the called germline gene at one end, perhaps through a read error. The chain recombines TRBV7-3 with TRBJ2-1; a possible D gene is TRBD1 (5 bases). Germline V lookup: CDR1 SGHTA, CDR2 FQGTGA. CDR3 size: 13 residues. The CDR3 protein is CTSQGSDYNEQFF. The CDR3 DNA follows: TGTACCAGTCAGGGATCCGACTACAATGAGCAGTTCTTC.

The rearrangement links TRBV15 to TRBJ2-7, with TRBD2 matching 12 bases. Losses at the gene ends were 2 bases for V and 4 bases for J; bases not matched to a gene: 3. The CDR3 sequence is 15 residues long. Germline values: CDR1 LNHNV, CDR2 YYDKDF (reference sequence). The CDR3 coding sequence is TGTGCCACCAGCAGACCGGGACTAGCGGGTTACGAGCAGTACTTC. It specifies CATSRPGLAGYEQYF. The variable domain in full, with the rest retrieved from reference TRBV15 and TRBJ2-7, is DAMVIQNPRYQVTQFGKPVTLSCSQTLNHNVMYWYQQKSSQAPKLLFHYYDKDFNNEADTPDNFQSRRPNTSFCFLDIRSPGLGDTAMYLCATSRPGLAGYEQYFGPGTRLTVT.

This clonotype occurred once. This sequence joins TRBV7-9 and TRBJ1-1, with a tentative D call TRBD1 (5 bases). The CDR3 covers 13 residues. Trimming left V 6 bases short and J 7 bases short, with 15 bases between. Germline CDR1 is SEHNR and CDR2 is FQNEAQ (reference sequence). CDR3 in DNA: TGTGCCAGCAGGCACTCGGGACCGAATGAAGCTTTCTTT. It encodes CASRHSGPNEAFF.

The gene calls are TRBV2 and TRBJ2-2; D possibly corresponds to TRBD1 (6 bases). Trimming cost V 5 bases and J 3 bases, with 13 bases left between them. The CDR3 length is 15 residues. The germline gives CDR1 SNHLY, CDR2 FYNNEI. This CDR3 reads CASSRPGADTGELFF. As DNA, the CDR3 is TGTGCCAGCAGTCGACCAGGGGCTGACACCGGGGAGCTGTTTTTT.

As for this clonotype: A clone one base away is much larger, so this may be a read error. The rearrangement links TRBV12-3 or TRBV12-4 to TRBJ1-4, with 8 bases identical to TRBD1. The CDR3 loop spans 15 amino acids. The CDR3 is CASTGEQGEYGKLYF. The DNA of the CDR3 is TGTGCCAGCACCGGGGAACAGGGGGAATACGGGAAACTGTATTTT.

This clonotype was seen a handful of times. This rearrangement joins TRBV18 to TRBJ2-1; D is possibly TRBD2 (6 bases). V dropped 3 bases and J dropped 7 bases, with 10 bases sitting between them. The CDR3 totals 13 residues. CDR1 is KGHSH, CDR2 LQKENI, per germline. This CDR3 is CASSPGTQNEQFF. CDR3 sequence (DNA): TGTGCCAGCTCACCCGGGACTCAAAATGAGCAGTTCTTC. The variable domain in full, with the rest retrieved from reference TRBV18 and TRBJ2-1, is NAGVMQNPRHLVRRRGQEARLRCSPMKGHSHVYWYRQLPEEGLKFMVYLQKENIIDESGMPKERFSAEFPKEGPSILRIQQVVRGDSAAYFCASSPGTQNEQFFGPGTRLTVL.

The V and J genes are TRBV4-1 and TRBJ1-2; D might be TRBD1 (6 bases). This CDR3 region has 15 residues. The V gene lost 0 bases and the J gene lost 4 bases, with 12 bases spanning the gap. Germline values: CDR1 MGHRA, CDR2 YSYEKL. CDR3 protein: CASSQEVDSFYGYTF. In DNA, the CDR3 is TGCGCCAGCAGCCAAGAAGTGGACAGCTTCTATGGCTACACCTTC.

The chain has TRBV6-5 and TRBJ2-1; D gene unclear. There are 17 residues in the CDR3. The V gene's germline CDR1 is MNHEY and CDR2 SVGAGI. V lost 0 bases and J lost 3, with 15 bases in between. CDR3 sequence: CASSYSNSGPRYNEQFF. The DNA of the CDR3 is TGTGCCAGCAGTTACTCGAATTCAGGACCGCGCTACAATGAGCAGTTCTTC.

This clonotype was counted only a few times. The DNA for the CDR3 is TGTGCCAGCAGCGGATGGCCAGGTACAACAGATACGCAGTATTTT. Translation: CASSGWPGTTDTQYF. This rearrangement joins TRBV7-9 to TRBJ2-3; D not certain. This CDR3 is built from 15 residues. Germline CDR1 reads SEHNR; CDR2 reads FQNEAQ (reference sequence). V shed 5 bases and J shed 3 bases, with 15 bases lying between them.

The J gene is TRBJ1-1, the V gene TRBV6-2 or TRBV6-3; a possible D gene is TRBD1 (5 bases). Trimming removed 4 bases at V and 4 bases at J, with 19 bases between. This CDR3 contains 16 residues. CDR1 MNHEY and CDR2 SVGEGT come from the germline V gene. CDR3 coding DNA: TGTGCCAGCAGTTTTCCCGGGACCCCCGAAGGCACTGAAGCTTTCTTT. It codes for CASSFPGTPEGTEAFF.

This clonotype was detected a few times. The V call is TRBV12-3 or TRBV12-4, the J call TRBJ1-2; a possible D gene is TRBD1 (5 bases). The V gene lost 8 bases and the J gene lost 4 bases, with 17 bases spanning the gap. The CDR3 extends over 14 amino acids. CDR3: CASGPSGPLYGYTF. CDR3 nucleotide sequence: TGTGCCAGCGGTCCGTCGGGACCCCTCTATGGCTACACCTTC.

In the case of this clonotype: A much more abundant neighbour one base away suggests this may be a read error. This chain links TRBV6-1 with TRBJ2-1, with D tentatively TRBD1 (6 bases). Between the trimmed V and J ends, which lost 4 bases and 4 bases, there was a span of 23 bases. CDR3 size: 18 residues. The germline V gene has CDR1 MNHNS and CDR2 SASEGT. This chain's CDR3 is CASSVSHSGTWLYNEQFF. The CDR3, as DNA: TGTGCCAGCAGTGTATCCCATTCCGGGACATGGCTATACAATGAGCAGTTCTTC.

This clonotype was recorded a few times. The chain links TRBV9 to TRBJ2-2; 7 positions match TRBD1. The CDR3 totals 15 residues. Germline CDR1 SGDLS, CDR2 YYNGEE. V was clipped by 3 bases and J by 5 bases; unmatched bases: 7. This CDR3 is CASSGRMGQTGELFF. The CDR3 bases are TGTGCCAGCAGCGGAAGAATGGGACAGACCGGGGAGCTGTTTTTT.

This chain uses TRBV7-9 with TRBJ1-3; no reliable D call. This CDR3 is built from 16 residues. Germline V CDR1 and CDR2: SEHNR, FQNEAQ (reference sequence). V dropped 5 bases and J dropped 0 bases, with 14 bases sitting between them. CDR3 nucleotides: TGTGCCAGCAGCGCCTCACTTCATTCCTCTGGAAACACCATATATTTT. It translates to CASSASLHSSGNTIYF. The full variable domain, its missing parts supplied by reference TRBV7-9 and TRBJ1-3, is DTGVSQNPRHKITKRGQNVTFRCDPISEHNRLYWYRQTLGQGPEFLTYFQNEAQLEKSRLLSDRFSAERPKGSFSTLEIQRTEQGDSAMYLCASSASLHSSGNTIYFGEGSWLTVV.

The gene calls are TRBV7-9 and TRBJ2-5, with D tentatively TRBD1 (5 bases). From germline, CDR1 is SEHNR and CDR2 FQNEAQ (reference sequence). Trimming took 1 base from V and 1 from J, leaving 13 bases between them. The CDR3 extends over 16 amino acids. The CDR3 sequence: CASSLGFREAQETQYF. The CDR3 DNA is TGTGCCAGCAGCTTAGGATTCAGGGAAGCCCAAGAGACCCAGTACTTC.

This clonotype showed up just a few times. The chain links TRBV6-5 to TRBJ1-6; D may be TRBD1 (5 bases). The CDR3 is made up of 17 amino acids. In germline, CDR1 is MNHEY, CDR2 SVGAGI. Trimming pared 0 bases from V and 10 bases from J, leaving 19 bases between. CDR3 DNA: TGTGCCAGCAGTTACTCGTGGGGGGTCAGCTTCCCATCACCCCTCCACTTT. This codes for CASSYSWGVSFPSPLHF.

The V gene is TRBV3-1, the J gene TRBJ1-5; perhaps TRBD1 as D (6 bases). CDR1 and CDR2 (germline): LGHDT, YNNKEL (reference sequence). Trimming removed 0 bases at V and 3 bases at J, with 9 bases between. The CDR3 consists of 15 residues. The CDR3 DNA follows: TGTGCCAGCAGCCAAGAACAGGGATTCAATCAGCCCCAGCATTTT. Translating it yields CASSQEQGFNQPQHF.